These 5 T cell receptor beta chains were sequenced from one sample in a study of cytomegalovirus exposure and HLA in healthy donors. Primers included in the PCR were 60 Vbeta and 13 Jbeta primers. Produced via immunoSEQ multiplex PCR; TCRdb's table is partial and in-frame only. Seen here are 95,000 or so clones, around 81% observed once, and the top ten hold over 4%. Sequencing was done on a sample of PBMCs. The receptors were sampled from a woman between 65 and 79 years old in good health and CMV-seropositive.

V usage is TRBV5-6 and J usage is TRBJ1-3; 11 bases are shared with TRBD1. The CDR3 has 16 residues. Trimming at V came to 4 bases and at J to 0 bases, leaving 3 bases not matched to a gene. In germline, CDR1 is SGHDT, CDR2 YYEEEE. CDR3 nucleotide sequence: TGTGCCAGCAGCCCCGGGACAGGGGGCTCTGGAAACACCATATATTTT. This sequence encodes CASSPGTGGSGNTIYF.

This chain connects TRBV19 to TRBJ1-2; D gene uncertain. Germline assignment: CDR1 LNHDA and CDR2 SQIVND (reference sequence). V was clipped by 3 bases and J by 6 bases, with 20 bases between them. CDR3 size: 16 residues. The CDR3 sequence: CASSILMPRRSHGYTF. The CDR3, as DNA: TGTGCCAGTAGTATCCTCATGCCGAGGAGGTCGCATGGCTACACCTTC.

The rearrangement uses TRBV7-2 and TRBJ1-6, with TRBD1 matching over 10 bases. The CDR3 is 15 residues long. V shed 0 bases, J shed 8 bases, and the junction held 1 base outside the gene matches. The germline V gene has CDR1 SGHTA and CDR2 FQGNSA. This CDR3 is CASSLATGGYSPLHF. Here the CDR3 DNA reads TGTGCCAGCAGCTTAGCGACAGGGGGCTATTCACCCCTCCACTTT.

This clone was detected a few times. The V call is TRBV7-9, the J call TRBJ2-1, with 11 nucleotides matching TRBD2. V was clipped by 1 base and J by 7 bases; unmatched bases: 6. Germline CDR1 is SEHNR and CDR2 is FQNEAQ (reference sequence). CDR3 length: 16 amino acids. The CDR3 nucleotides read TGTGCCAGCAGCTTAGAGGTCTCTAGCGGGAGGAATGAGCAGTTCTTC. Its translation is CASSLEVSSGRNEQFF.

The rearrangement joins TRBV4-2 to TRBJ2-7; the match to TRBD2 covers 11 bases. J lost 4 bases, V lost 5 bases, and 10 bases had no gene match. The CDR3 length is 16 residues. Germline CDR1 LGHNA, CDR2 YNFKEQ. The CDR3: CASSATGGLAGYEQYF. CDR3 DNA sequence: TGTGCCAGCAGCGCCACGGGAGGACTAGCGGGTTACGAGCAGTACTTC.